The 5 T cell receptor beta chains given below trace back to one sample, sequenced in a study of cytomegalovirus exposure and HLA in healthy donors. This PCR relied on a set of 60 Vbeta primers and 13 Jbeta primers. This table comes from immunoSEQ multiplex PCR, and its TCRdb copy is limited to in-frame clones, with some not included. Of approximately 180,000 clones detected, about 70% appear once; the ten largest clones hold 1.5% to 2%. The sample consisted of PBMCs. All receptors come from a woman in her 30s in good health and CMV-seronegative.

This chain links TRBV5-6 with TRBJ2-7, with D perhaps TRBD1 (5 bases). Trimming took 4 bases from V and 3 from J, leaving 20 bases between them. The CDR3 consists of 16 residues. Looked up from germline, CDR1 is SGHDT and CDR2 is YYEEEE. The CDR3 loop is CASSPAWTVGDYEQYF. CDR3 nucleotides: TGTGCCAGCAGCCCGGCCTGGACCGTAGGGGACTACGAGCAGTACTTC. The whole variable domain, remainder taken from reference TRBV5-6 and TRBJ2-7, is DAGVTQSPTHLIKTRGQQVTLRCSPKSGHDTVSWYQQALGQGPQFIFQYYEEEERQRGNFPDRFSGHQFPNYSSELNVNALLLGDSALYLCASSPAWTVGDYEQYFGPGTRLTVT.

The count of this clone is one. This chain links TRBV7-6 with TRBJ2-7; the match to TRBD2 covers 7 bases. V trimming: 4 bases; J trimming: 5 bases; junction bases outside the gene matches: 11. The CDR3 extends over 15 amino acids. Per germline, CDR1 SGHVS and CDR2 FNYEAQ. CDR3 in amino acids: CASSSLALRGDEQYF. The CDR3, as DNA: TGTGCCAGCAGCTCACTAGCGTTAAGGGGCGACGAGCAGTACTTC.

V usage is TRBV5-1 and J usage is TRBJ2-5; 8 positions agree with TRBD2. CDR1 and CDR2 from the germline V gene are SGHRS and YFSETQ. V lost 4 bases, J lost 0 bases, and 5 bases stayed unmatched. This CDR3 has 15 amino acids. This CDR3 is CASSAGGGYQETQYF. The CDR3 DNA sequence: TGCGCCAGCAGCGCGGGGGGAGGATACCAAGAGACCCAGTACTTC.

This chain connects TRBV5-6 to TRBJ2-7, with a weak D call TRBD1 (5 bases). V shed 7 bases and J shed 6 bases, with 17 bases lying between them. CDR1 and CDR2 (germline): SGHDT, YYEEEE. The CDR3 totals 13 residues. The CDR3 spells CASSDRANREQYF. DNA of the CDR3: TGTGCCAGCTCCGACAGAGCCAACCGCGAGCAGTACTTC.

This chain links TRBV7-2 with TRBJ2-3; no firm D call. The germline V and J ends were trimmed by 3 bases and 3 bases, with 7 bases remaining between them. The CDR3 runs to 13 residues. Germline values: CDR1 SGHTA, CDR2 FQGNSA. CDR3 coding DNA: TGTGCCAGCAGCTTGGGCCAAACAGATACGCAGTATTTT. Translating gives CASSLGQTDTQYF.